These 9 T cell receptor beta chains originate from one sample sequenced in a study of regulatory T cells in long-lasting Graves disease. Building of the TCR beta libraries involved iRepertoire HTBI primers and Arm-PCR of CDR3 regions. MiXCR was run by TCRdb on the multiplex PCR reads, yielding one entry per CDR3 protein. This sample carries approximately 440,000 distinct CDR3 sequences, 20% to 30% of them seen once, and the ten largest clones take about a quarter. Time point noted: persistent/refractory GD, antithyroid drugs over 5 years with positive TRAb. Isolated PBMC RNA provided the starting material for the TCR library. The sequences come from peripheral blood mononuclear cells (PBMCs), collected when the disease was refractory, from a patient treated with antithyroid drugs. These receptor sequences come from a female donor with Graves disease.

The chain joins TRBV20-1 to TRBJ2-7; TRBD2 matches at 13 bases. Germline V CDR1 and CDR2: DFQATT, SNEGSKA (reference sequence). Trimming took 5 bases from V and 0 from J; bases not matched to a gene: 10. The CDR3 runs to 17 residues. CDR3 sequence (DNA): TGCAGTGCTTCCGGACTAGCGGGGGCCCTTAGCTCCTACGAGCAGTACTTC. This encodes CSASGLAGALSSYEQYF.

This clonotype was observed once. This CDR3 reads CSASYGGSTDTQYF. In DNA form, the CDR3 reads TGCAGTGCTAGCTACGGCGGTAGCACAGATACGCAGTATTTT. The V and J genes are TRBV20-1 and TRBJ2-3; D gene unclear. Germline lookup yields CDR1 DFQATT and CDR2 SNEGSKA (reference sequence). The CDR3 has 14 amino acids. Trimming left V 3 bases short and J 0 bases short, with 10 bases between.

For this clonotype: The conserved closing phenylalanine or tryptophan is absent in this CDR3, likely reflecting a read error. V is TRBV7-2 and J is TRBJ1-1; no clear D gene. CDR1 is SGHTA and CDR2 is FQGNSA in the germline V gene. V lost 5 bases and J 1 base, leaving 5 bases between the germline ends. The CDR3 has 12 residues. CDR3 nucleotide sequence: TGTGCCAGCAGCGCCAAGAACACTGAAGCTTTCTCT. Translated, it gives CASSAKNTEAFS.

Only a few counts were recorded for this clonotype. The rearrangement uses TRBV5-4 and TRBJ2-7; no clear D gene. Germline CDR1 is SGHNT and CDR2 is YYREEE (reference sequence). The CDR3 extends over 12 amino acids. V was pared by 6 bases and J by 0 bases, with 7 bases between. The CDR3 nucleotides read TGTGCCAGCACCCAAGACTCCTACGAGCAGTACTTC. Translated, it gives CASTQDSYEQYF. The full variable domain, in which reference TRBV5-4 and TRBJ2-7 provide the parts outside the CDR3, is ETGVTQSPTHLIKTRGQQVTLRCSSQSGHNTVSWYQQALGQGPQFIFQYYREEENGRGNFPPRFSGLQFPNYSSELNVNALELDDSALYLCASTQDSYEQYFGPGTRLTVT.

V usage is TRBV12-3 or TRBV12-4 and J usage is TRBJ1-5; no firm D call. This CDR3 comprises 14 residues. V lost 3 bases and J 5 bases, leaving 11 bases between the germline ends. CDR3 nucleotide sequence: TGTGCCAGCAGTTTGAAGTACGGATATCAGCCCCAGCATTTT. Its translation is CASSLKYGYQPQHF.

There are many counts of this clonotype. The rearrangement uses TRBV6-1 and TRBJ1-6; weak D call: TRBD1 (5 bases). The CDR3 spans 14 residues. The germline CDR1 and CDR2 sequences are MNHNS and SASEGT. Trimming stripped 2 bases from V and 9 bases from J, with 11 bases between. CDR3 sequence: CASSETWGGSPLHF. The CDR3 nucleotides are TGTGCCAGCAGTGAAACCTGGGGCGGTTCACCCCTCCACTTT.

The rearrangement joins TRBV7-3 to TRBJ2-1, with TRBD2 matching 11 bases. The CDR3 runs 17 residues. V gave up 5 bases and J gave up 7 bases; unmatched junction bases: 13. Germline V lookup: CDR1 SGHTA, CDR2 FQGTGA. The CDR3 loop is CASSPVGTSGQGNEQFF. The DNA for the CDR3 is TGTGCCAGCAGCCCTGTTGGGACTAGCGGCCAGGGGAATGAGCAGTTCTTC. The full variable domain, completed using reference TRBV7-3 and TRBJ2-1, is GAGVSQTPSNKVTEKGKYVELRCDPISGHTALYWYRQSLGQGPEFLIYFQGTGAADDSGLPNDRFFAVRPEGSVSTLKIQRTERGDSAVYLCASSPVGTSGQGNEQFFGPGTRLTVL.

This chain links TRBV28 with TRBJ1-1, with 9 nucleotides matching TRBD1. Germline assignment: CDR1 MDHEN and CDR2 SYDVKM. Unmatched junction bases numbered 8, after V lost 6 bases and J lost 0 bases. The CDR3 consists of 16 residues. CDR3 in amino acids: CASRAGTGPLNTEAFF. As DNA, the CDR3 is TGTGCCAGCAGGGCCGGGACAGGGCCCCTGAACACTGAAGCTTTCTTT.

Many counts were recorded for this clonotype. V and J are TRBV28 and TRBJ2-6; no firm D call. The CDR3 covers 14 residues. V was shortened by 5 bases and J by 5 bases, with 10 bases between the two germline ends. The germline V gene encodes CDR1 MDHEN and CDR2 SYDVKM. The CDR3 sequence: CASSVQDWANVLTF. In DNA form, the CDR3 reads TGTGCCAGCAGTGTACAAGACTGGGCCAACGTCCTGACTTTC.